This TCR beta chain was retrieved from a study of OX40 agonist ivuxolimab in advanced cancers. Study outcomes and limitations: By week 6 at 0.1 to 3.0 mg/kg, blood CD4+ and CD8+ T cells had expanded clonally. The specificity for antigen of the expanded peripheral T cells was not determined.

TCRdb's table, derived via immunoSEQ multiplex PCR, lists solely in-frame clones and lacks some. The table records several thousand clones, roughly 70% of them present only once. The CDR3 has 12 amino acids. The germline CDR1 and CDR2 sequences are GTSNPN and SVGIG (reference sequence). Between the trimmed V and J ends, which lost 2 bases and 8 bases, there was a span of 10 bases. Details on this clone: Antigen unknown.

The sequence was obtained from an adult with an advanced solid tumor such as melanoma, head and neck, liver or kidney cancer. This sample comprised CD4+ or CD8+ T cells sorted from blood, obtained in a trial of the OX40 agonist ivuxolimab. The chain joins TRBV30 to TRBJ2-1, with D maybe TRBD2 (5 bases). The CDR3 region has the DNA TGTGCCTGGAGTTTAGGGAGTGATGAGCAGTTCTTC. Translating gives CAWSLGSDEQFF.